The 32 T cell receptor beta chains below come from one sample, sequenced in a study of CD8 T cells in ankylosing spondylitis. TCRdb redid the calling of the 5' RACE reads with MiXCR, one entry per CDR3 protein. Of about 210,000 distinct CDR3 sequences in the sample, 6% to 8.5% were seen once. The study, taken as a whole, reports: Blood from ankylosing spondylitis patients appeared to carry a characteristic eight-variant TCR beta motif.

These receptors' antigens are unknown. Sequenced material: blood, either unsorted or a sorted T cell fraction (not recorded which). The receptor source for this set is a male donor with ankylosing spondylitis.

This clonotype was counted ten times or more. The chain is built from TRBV11-1 and TRBJ2-5; tentative D call: TRBD2 (6 bases). The CDR3 spans 15 residues. The V gene lost 3 bases and the J gene lost 1 base, with 12 bases spanning the gap. Germline CDR1 SGHAT, CDR2 FQDESV (reference sequence). The DNA of the CDR3 is TGTGCCAGCAGCTTCATCCCGGAGGGCCAAGAGACCCAGTACTTC. Protein: CASSFIPEGQETQYF.

This clonotype was counted many times. The chain employs TRBV28 and TRBJ2-7, with TRBD1 matching 8 bases. The CDR3 consists of 16 residues. Germline assignment: CDR1 MDHEN and CDR2 SYDVKM. Trimming took 6 bases from V and 3 from J; bases not matched to a gene: 13. The CDR3 loop is CASSLNRGSPNYEQYF. The CDR3 bases are TGTGCCAGCAGCCTCAACAGGGGGAGTCCAAACTACGAGCAGTACTTC.

V is TRBV20-1 and J is TRBJ2-5, with 7 bases that match TRBD2. Germline V CDR1 and CDR2: DFQATT, SNEGSKA (reference sequence). The CDR3 has 14 residues. J was trimmed by 3 bases and V by 1 base; bases with no gene match: 5. CDR3 amino acids: CSARVRGVKETQYF. CDR3 DNA: TGCAGTGCTAGAGTCCGGGGGGTAAAAGAGACCCAGTACTTC.

This clonotype was seen repeatedly, ten times or more. The chain links TRBV6-2 or TRBV6-3 to TRBJ1-4; D gene ambiguous. This CDR3 is 15 amino acids long. The germline V and J ends were trimmed by 2 bases and 7 bases, with 14 bases remaining between them. CDR1 MNHEY and CDR2 SVGEGT come from the germline V gene. The CDR3: CASSYVRGGGEKLFF. The DNA of the CDR3 is TGTGCCAGCAGTTACGTGAGAGGTGGCGGTGAAAAACTGTTTTTT.

The CDR3 DNA reads TGTGCCAGCAGTTTCTCTCTCAGGAGTTCCACCTACGAGCAGTACTTC. This codes for CASSFSLRSSTYEQYF. The V call is TRBV27, the J call TRBJ2-7; D gene unclear. V was shortened by 3 bases and J by 2 bases, with 17 bases between the two germline ends. The germline V gene has CDR1 MNHEY and CDR2 SMNVEV (reference sequence). CDR3 length: 16 residues.

In this sample, this clonotype turned up a few times. V and J are TRBV4-3 and TRBJ2-3, with TRBD2 as a possible D gene (6 bases). Germline values: CDR1 LGHNA, CDR2 YSLEER. The CDR3 contains 16 residues. V was trimmed by 0 bases and J by 10 bases, leaving 20 bases between them. This CDR3 reads CASSQEGGTSGYPQYF. DNA of the CDR3: TGCGCCAGCAGCCAAGAAGGCGGAACGAGCGGGTATCCGCAGTATTTT.

Ten or more counts support this clonotype. The chain is built from TRBV12-3 or TRBV12-4 and TRBJ2-7, with D perhaps assigned TRBD1 or TRBD2 (5 bases each). With 5 bases removed from V and 8 bases from J, the gap between germline ends came to 13 bases. This CDR3 contains 12 residues. The CDR3 DNA sequence: TGTGCCAGCAGTCCCGGGGACGACCAGCAGTACTTC. It yields the protein CASSPGDDQQYF.

Many counts were recorded for this clonotype. CDR3 nucleotide sequence: TGTGCCAGCAGTTACTCCCCCTGGGATACGCAGTATTTT. Amino acid sequence: CASSYSPWDTQYF. This chain connects TRBV6-5 to TRBJ2-3; D not resolved. Germline CDR1 MNHEY, CDR2 SVGAGI. This CDR3 contains 13 residues. V gave up 0 bases and J gave up 6 bases, with 7 bases separating them.

This sequence joins TRBV10-3 and TRBJ1-3, with TRBD1 matching 8 bases. With V trimmed by 11 bases and J by 0 bases, 3 bases remained unmatched. Germline CDR1 ENHRY, CDR2 SYGVKD. CDR3 size: 13 residues. The chain's CDR3 is CAHTGGSGNTIYF. Written as DNA, the CDR3 is TGTGCCCATACAGGGGGCTCTGGAAACACCATATATTTT.

This clonotype was counted a few times. The J gene is TRBJ2-1, the V gene TRBV11-1; 10 positions match TRBD2. Germline V gene sequence: CDR1 SGHAT, CDR2 FQDESV (reference sequence). Unmatched junction bases numbered 3, after V lost 3 bases and J lost 7 bases. This CDR3 is 14 amino acids long. CDR3 DNA sequence: TGTGCCAGCAGCTTTAGCGGGAGGCTAAATGAGCAGTTCTTC. Its protein is CASSFSGRLNEQFF.

This clonotype was detected ten times or more. This chain uses TRBV4-2 with TRBJ1-4, with D unresolved. V was trimmed by 1 base and J by 3 bases, leaving 9 bases between them. The CDR3 extends over 15 amino acids. CDR1 is LGHNA and CDR2 is YNFKEQ in the germline V gene. In DNA form, the CDR3 reads TGTGCCAGCAGCCAAGCTGGTATGGCTAATGAAAAACTGTTTTTT. Residues: CASSQAGMANEKLFF.

This clonotype was seen at least ten times. The chain links TRBV15 to TRBJ2-4; D remains unclear. The CDR3 has 12 residues. V was clipped by 8 bases and J by 2 bases, with 7 bases between them. Germline V lookup: CDR1 LNHNV, CDR2 YYDKDF (reference sequence). CDR3 coding DNA: TGTGCCACCTTGCATCCCAAAAACATTCAGTACTTC. It yields the protein CATLHPKNIQYF.

This clonotype was seen more than once but under ten times. This chain connects TRBV11-2 to TRBJ2-7; D is ambiguous. There are 13 residues in the CDR3. V was shortened by 3 bases and J by 3 bases, with 9 bases between the two germline ends. Germline CDR1 is SGHAT and CDR2 is FQNNGV. The DNA for the CDR3 is TGTGCCAGCAGCTTGCCAAGATTCTACGAGCAGTACTTC. It translates to CASSLPRFYEQYF.

This clonotype occurred many times. The chain combines TRBV10-3 with TRBJ2-5, with 10 bases fitting TRBD2. The CDR3 is 16 amino acids. The germline V gene encodes CDR1 ENHRY and CDR2 SYGVKD. The V gene end was trimmed by 3 bases and the J gene end by 10 bases; junction bases not matched to a gene: 14. The CDR3 region is CAISDPTTSGRLGQYF. The DNA of the CDR3 is TGTGCCATCAGTGACCCGACGACTAGCGGGCGCTTGGGCCAGTACTTC.

This clonotype has just a few counts. The J gene is TRBJ2-3, the V gene TRBV7-6, with 7 bases that match TRBD1. The CDR3 has 14 residues. Germline V lookup: CDR1 SGHVS, CDR2 FNYEAQ. The ends lost 1 base at V and 9 bases at J; junction bases unmatched: 7. For the CDR3, the DNA is TGTGCCAGCAGCTTAGACCCCAGGGGGAAAACGCAGTATTTT. It is translated as CASSLDPRGKTQYF.

This clonotype occurred many times. The rearrangement links TRBV7-9 to TRBJ1-4; TRBD1 matches 8 bases. The junction had 5 bases not matched to a gene; V was cut back by 5 bases and J by 6 bases. The CDR3 extends over 14 amino acids. Per germline, CDR1 SEHNR and CDR2 FQNEAQ (reference sequence). DNA of the CDR3: TGTGCCAGCAGCCCGGACAGGGTTCATGAAAAACTGTTTTTT. Translated: CASSPDRVHEKLFF.

V and J are TRBV7-6 and TRBJ2-1; D is perhaps TRBD2 (6 bases). The CDR3 sequence is 21 residues long. The V end lost 2 bases, the J end lost 0 bases, and 26 bases lay between the germline ends. In germline, CDR1 is SGHVS, CDR2 FNYEAQ. The CDR3 bases are TGTGCCAGCAGCTTATACTCGTTGGGGACTGGGAGTGGGGGCTCCTACAATGAGCAGTTCTTC. Translating gives CASSLYSLGTGSGGSYNEQFF.

The chain has TRBV12-3 or TRBV12-4 and TRBJ2-7; the D gene is possibly TRBD2 (6 bases). The ends were cut back, 5 bases at V and 1 base at J, with 18 bases in the middle. The CDR3 spans 16 residues. CDR3 DNA: TGTGCCAGCAGTCCACGTCGGGGTAGCGGTTCCTACGAGCAGTACTTC. Translation gives CASSPRRGSGSYEQYF.

V is TRBV4-3 and J is TRBJ2-2; D is uncertain. Trimming stripped 3 bases from V and 4 bases from J, with 9 bases between. The CDR3 extends over 14 amino acids. In germline, CDR1 is LGHNA, CDR2 YSLEER. CDR3 nucleotide sequence: TGCGCCAGCAGCCATGGGTCGTCCACCGGGGAGCTGTTTTTT. Protein sequence: CASSHGSSTGELFF.

In this sample, this clonotype turned up many times. The chain has TRBV9 and TRBJ2-5; D call uncertain. CDR1 is SGDLS and CDR2 is YYNGEE in the germline V gene. This CDR3 has 14 amino acids. Trimming left V 0 bases short and J 1 base short, with 7 bases between. The CDR3 nucleotides are TGTGCCAGCAGCGTAGGAGGCAGCCAAGAGACCCAGTACTTC. Protein: CASSVGGSQETQYF.

The chain joins TRBV3-1 to TRBJ2-7, with TRBD2 matching 12 bases. The CDR3 loop spans 15 amino acids. The J segment lost 4 bases and the V segment lost 3 bases, leaving 4 bases of the junction unmatched. The germline V gene has CDR1 LGHDT and CDR2 YNNKEL (reference sequence). The CDR3: CASSQTSGRPYEQYF. The CDR3 nucleotides read TGTGCCAGCAGCCAGACTAGCGGGAGACCTTACGAGCAGTACTTC.

This clonotype was recorded many times. V gene TRBV7-9 combines with J gene TRBJ2-5; possible D gene TRBD2, 6 bases. The CDR3 is 13 amino acids. Looked up from germline, CDR1 is SEHNR and CDR2 is FQNEAQ (reference sequence). Trimming took off 8 bases at V and 2 bases at J, with 12 bases between the two ends. CDR3: CASRDGTQETQYF. As DNA, the CDR3 is TGTGCCAGCCGCGACGGGACTCAAGAGACCCAGTACTTC. The full variable domain, in which reference TRBV7-9 and TRBJ2-5 provide the parts outside the CDR3, is DTGVSQNPRHKITKRGQNVTFRCDPISEHNRLYWYRQTLGQGPEFLTYFQNEAQLEKSRLLSDRFSAERPKGSFSTLEIQRTEQGDSAMYLCASRDGTQETQYFGPGTRLLVL.

V gene TRBV4-1 combines with J gene TRBJ2-1, with a weak D call TRBD2 (6 bases). Trimming took off 0 bases at V and 7 bases at J, with 13 bases between the two ends. This CDR3 is built from 15 residues. Germline assignment: CDR1 MGHRA and CDR2 YSYEKL. This CDR3 reads CASSQDTSLGNEQFF. Here the CDR3 DNA reads TGCGCCAGCAGCCAAGATACTAGCTTAGGGAATGAGCAGTTCTTC.

In this sample, this clonotype turned up a few times. The CDR3 loop reads CASSPIDRNSNQPQHF. The CDR3 region has the DNA TGTGCCAGCAGTCCGATAGACAGAAATAGCAATCAGCCCCAGCATTTT. V and J are TRBV28 and TRBJ1-5; a weak D match, TRBD1 (5 bases). The V end was cut by 5 bases, the J end by 0 bases, with 14 bases between. Germline CDR1 and CDR2: MDHEN and SYDVKM. CDR3 length equals 16 residues.

CDR3 region: CASSLVTDEQYF. DNA for the CDR3: TGTGCCAGCAGCTTAGTGACAGACGAGCAGTACTTC. The chain has TRBV7-9 and TRBJ2-7; the D gene is possibly TRBD1 (5 bases). The germline V gene encodes CDR1 SEHNR and CDR2 FQNEAQ (reference sequence). The CDR3 runs to 12 residues. V lost 1 base, J lost 5 bases, and 6 bases lay in between.

This clonotype was seen ten or more times. V and J are TRBV27 and TRBJ1-4; 11 bases line up with TRBD1. V shed 6 bases and J 8 bases; nucleotides not matched to a gene: 11. CDR1 and CDR2 (germline): MNHEY, SMNVEV (reference sequence). The CDR3 has 16 residues. CDR3 residues: CASRPGQGVSWEKLFF. In DNA, the CDR3 is TGTGCCAGCAGACCGGGACAGGGGGTTTCGTGGGAAAAACTGTTTTTT.

This clonotype was detected a few times. In DNA, the CDR3 is TGTGCCAGCAGTCCCTCGTTCAGTCGGAGAGAGACCCAGTACTTC. Protein: CASSPSFSRRETQYF. V usage is TRBV27 and J usage is TRBJ2-5; no clear D. CDR1 and CDR2 from the germline V gene are MNHEY and SMNVEV (reference sequence). With 5 bases removed from V and 4 bases from J, the gap between germline ends came to 17 bases. The CDR3 consists of 15 residues.

This clonotype was observed many times. The V and J genes are TRBV29-1 and TRBJ2-5; 8 bases are a match to TRBD1. Looked up from germline, CDR1 is SQVTM and CDR2 is ANQGSEA. CDR3 length equals 12 residues. With 4 bases clipped from V and 7 bases from J, the junction kept 5 bases outside the gene matches. The CDR3 spells CSVAGGDGTQYF. CDR3 DNA sequence: TGCAGCGTTGCAGGGGGCGATGGGACCCAGTACTTC.

This chain's CDR3 is CASSQDGGKNSPLHF. As DNA, the CDR3 is TGCGCCAGCAGCCAAGATGGGGGCAAGAATTCACCCCTCCACTTT. The chain joins TRBV4-3 to TRBJ1-6; D might be TRBD1 (6 bases). This CDR3 spans 15 amino acids. The germline gives CDR1 LGHNA, CDR2 YSLEER. Trimming left V 0 bases short and J 7 bases short, with 10 bases between.

In this sample, this clonotype turned up many times. V and J are TRBV20-1 and TRBJ1-2; D unclear. In germline, CDR1 is DFQATT, CDR2 SNEGSKA (reference sequence). This CDR3 has 11 residues. Trimming stripped 2 bases from V and 6 bases from J, with 7 bases between. The CDR3 region has the DNA TGCAGTGCTAGACAGGTCGATGGCTACACCTTC. Its translation: CSARQVDGYTF.

The rearrangement links TRBV12-3 or TRBV12-4 to TRBJ2-6; D is unresolved. The CDR3 has 11 residues. The CDR3 protein is CGSSGANVLTF. The CDR3 bases are TGTGGGAGCTCTGGGGCCAACGTCCTGACTTTC.

V and J are TRBV7-6 and TRBJ2-5; D is possibly TRBD2 (6 bases). This CDR3 comprises 13 residues. V was pared by 6 bases and J by 2 bases, with 10 bases between. The V gene's germline CDR1 is SGHVS and CDR2 FNYEAQ. In DNA, the CDR3 is TGTGCCAGCAGGGCGGGGAGACAAGAGACCCAGTACTTC. The encoded protein is CASRAGRQETQYF.